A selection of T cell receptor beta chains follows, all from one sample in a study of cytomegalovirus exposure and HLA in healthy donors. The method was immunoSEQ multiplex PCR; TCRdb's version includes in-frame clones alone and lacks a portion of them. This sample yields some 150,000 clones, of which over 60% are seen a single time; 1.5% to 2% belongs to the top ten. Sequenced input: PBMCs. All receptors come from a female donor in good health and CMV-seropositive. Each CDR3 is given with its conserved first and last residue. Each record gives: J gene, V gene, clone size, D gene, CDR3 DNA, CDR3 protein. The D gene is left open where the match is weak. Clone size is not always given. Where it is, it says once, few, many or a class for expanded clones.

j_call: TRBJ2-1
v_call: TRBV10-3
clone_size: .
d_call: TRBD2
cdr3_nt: TGTGCCATCAGTGGAACACTAGCGGAGAGCTCCTACAATGAGCAGTTCTTC
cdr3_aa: CAISGTLAESSYNEQFF

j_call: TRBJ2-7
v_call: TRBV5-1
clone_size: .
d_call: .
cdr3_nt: TGCGCCAGCAGCATACAGAGTCCTAGCCACGAGCAGTACTTC
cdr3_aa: CASSIQSPSHEQYF

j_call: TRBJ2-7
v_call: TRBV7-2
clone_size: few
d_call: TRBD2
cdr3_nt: TGTGCCAGCAGCTACACAACTAGCGGCTCCTACGAGCAGTACTTC
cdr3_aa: CASSYTTSGSYEQYF

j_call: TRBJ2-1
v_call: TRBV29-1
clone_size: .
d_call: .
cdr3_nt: TGCAGCGTCCGTACTAGGCTCGTCGACAATGAGCAGTTCTTC
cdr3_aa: CSVRTRLVDNEQFF

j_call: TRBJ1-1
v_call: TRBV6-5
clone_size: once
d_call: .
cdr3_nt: TGTGCCAGCAGCGGCGGGAGAAAAGCTTTCTTT
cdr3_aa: CASSGGRKAFF

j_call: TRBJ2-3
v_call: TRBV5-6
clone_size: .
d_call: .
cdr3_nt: TGTGTCAGCAGCTTGAAGCTTTTGGCGAGCGGCACAGATACGCAGTATTTT
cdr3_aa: CVSSLKLLASGTDTQYF

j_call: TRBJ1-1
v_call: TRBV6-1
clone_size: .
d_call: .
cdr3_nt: TGTGCCAGCAGTGAAGCCCTCTTTGGAGGGACCACTGAAGCTTTCTTT
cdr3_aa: CASSEALFGGTTEAFF

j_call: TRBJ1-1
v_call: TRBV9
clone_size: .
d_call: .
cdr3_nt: TGTGCCAGCAGCGTAGCGAGGTTTGGCACTGAAGCTTTCTTT
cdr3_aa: CASSVARFGTEAFF

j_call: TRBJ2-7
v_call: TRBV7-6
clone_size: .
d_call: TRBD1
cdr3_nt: TGTGCCAGCAGCGTAGGACAGGAGACCTACGAGCAGTACTTC
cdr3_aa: CASSVGQETYEQYF

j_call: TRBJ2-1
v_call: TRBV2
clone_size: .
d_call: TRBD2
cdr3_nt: TGTGCCAGCAGTGTTACCGGGACTAGCGGGGGGGCCCTACAGTTCTTC
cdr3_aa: CASSVTGTSGGALQFF

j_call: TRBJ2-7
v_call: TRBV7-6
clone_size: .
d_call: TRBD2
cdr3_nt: TGTGCCAGCAGCGCGACTAGCGGGGGGGCATACGAGCAGTACTTC
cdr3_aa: CASSATSGGAYEQYF

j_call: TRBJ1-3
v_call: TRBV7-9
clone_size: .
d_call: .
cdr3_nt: TGTGCCAGCAGCTTAAGCGCCAACTCTGGAAACACCATATATTTT
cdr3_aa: CASSLSANSGNTIYF

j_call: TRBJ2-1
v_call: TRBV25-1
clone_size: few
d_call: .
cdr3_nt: TGTGCCAGCAGTGAAGCGCCCGAAAAAGTTTACAATGAGCAGTTCTTC
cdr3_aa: CASSEAPEKVYNEQFF

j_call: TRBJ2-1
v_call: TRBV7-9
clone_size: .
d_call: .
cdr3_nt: TGTGCCAGCAGCTTAACAGGGTCCTACAATGAGCAGTTCTTC
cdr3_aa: CASSLTGSYNEQFF

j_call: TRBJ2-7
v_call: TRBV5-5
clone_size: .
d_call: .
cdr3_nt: TGTGCCAGCAGCACTGGACTACGCTACTACGAGCAGTACTTC
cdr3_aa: CASSTGLRYYEQYF

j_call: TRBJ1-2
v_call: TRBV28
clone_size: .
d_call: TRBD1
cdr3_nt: TGTGCCAGCAGTTCATACCCGGGACAGGGGTACGGCTACACCTTC
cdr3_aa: CASSSYPGQGYGYTF

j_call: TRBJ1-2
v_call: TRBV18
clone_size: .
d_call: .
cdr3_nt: TGTGCCAGCTCACCACCCAGGGTAGGCAGCTATGGCTACACCTTC
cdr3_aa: CASSPPRVGSYGYTF

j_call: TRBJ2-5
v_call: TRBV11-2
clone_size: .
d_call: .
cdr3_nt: TGTGCCAGCAGCTCCGCCCCTTGGAGGGAGACCCAGTACTTC
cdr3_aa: CASSSAPWRETQYF